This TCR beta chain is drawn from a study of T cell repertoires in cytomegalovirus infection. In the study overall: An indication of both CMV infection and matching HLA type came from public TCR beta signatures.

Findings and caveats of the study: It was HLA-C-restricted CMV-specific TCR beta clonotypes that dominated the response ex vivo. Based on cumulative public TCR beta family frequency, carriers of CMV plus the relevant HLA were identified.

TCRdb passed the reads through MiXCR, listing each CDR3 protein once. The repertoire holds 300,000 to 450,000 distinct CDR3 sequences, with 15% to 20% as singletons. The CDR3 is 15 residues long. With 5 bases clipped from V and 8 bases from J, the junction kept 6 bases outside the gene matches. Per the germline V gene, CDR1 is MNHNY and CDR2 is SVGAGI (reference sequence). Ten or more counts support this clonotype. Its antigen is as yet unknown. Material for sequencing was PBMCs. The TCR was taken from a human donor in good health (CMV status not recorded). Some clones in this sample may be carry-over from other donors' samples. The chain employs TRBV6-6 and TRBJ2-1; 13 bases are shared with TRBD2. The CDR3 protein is CASSPLAGGLYEQFF. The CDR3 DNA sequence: TGTGCCAGCAGTCCACTAGCGGGAGGGCTCTATGAGCAGTTCTTC.